This TCR beta chain originates from a study of blood T cell repertoires in COVID-19. Study details: Samples of COVID-19 (acute and convalescent) were obtained from the United States, Italy and Spain. T cells, B-cell-depleted T cells, or PBMCs provided the cDNA or gDNA that served as material.

The length of the CDR3 is 12 residues. V lost 6 bases, J lost 3 bases, and 9 bases lay in between. Germline assignment: CDR1 MNHEY and CDR2 SVGAGI. As originally analysed: Estimates of nucleated cell counts were drawn from the amplification of reference gene primers. Only in-frame clones appear in the TCRdb table, and some are missing; sequencing was by immunoSEQ multiplex PCR. For V, J and clone size, that table is used; D and trimming come from the DNA. The table has more than 50,000 clones, approximately 80% seen once. This clone was seen a few times. This sequence was found in a man between 65 and 85 years old with active or convalescent COVID-19. J is TRBJ2-7 and V is TRBV6-5, with D maybe TRBD1 (6 bases). Sequenced material: peripheral blood. CDR3 nucleotide sequence: TGTGCCAGCAGCCAAGGGGGCTACGAGCAGTACTTC. Protein sequence: CASSQGGYEQYF.